This is a list of T cell receptor beta chains from one sample in a study of blood T cell repertoires in COVID-19. TCRdb's table, derived via immunoSEQ multiplex PCR, lists solely in-frame clones and lacks some. The table lists roughly 280,000 clones, roughly 90% of them singletons. The sample taken for sequencing was peripheral blood. Receptor source: a woman between 50 and 59 years old who had recovered from COVID-19. The CDR3 runs from the conserved cysteine through the conserved F or W. D genes are given only for firm matches. Size is stated for part of the rows, as once, few or many counts, or as a class when the clone is expanded.

CDR3 DNA	CDR3 protein	D gene	J gene	V gene	clone size
TGTGCCAGCAGCTTGGGCCCAAATACGCAGTATTTT	CASSLGPNTQYF	-	TRBJ2-3	TRBV7-9	-
TGTGCCAGCAGTTACCCGGGACAGGGAACAAATCAGCCCCAGCATTTT	CASSYPGQGTNQPQHF	TRBD1	TRBJ1-5	TRBV6-6	-
TGTGCCAGCAGTTTTCTATCTAGCACAGATACGCAGTATTTT	CASSFLSSTDTQYF	-	TRBJ2-3	TRBV28	-
TGCGCCAGCAGCTCCGGATTAGAGGACAGTTCCTATGGCTACACCTTC	CASSSGLEDSSYGYTF	-	TRBJ1-2	TRBV5-1	-
TGTGCCAGCAGCAGTACAGGGGGCTCTGGAAACACCATATATTTT	CASSSTGGSGNTIYF	TRBD1	TRBJ1-3	TRBV6-5	medium-sized
TGTGCCAGCAGTTCCGACAGGGTGCAGCCCCAGCATTTT	CASSSDRVQPQHF	TRBD1	TRBJ1-5	TRBV6-2/TRBV6-3	few
TGTGCCAGCCACACGTCTGGGGCCAACGTCCTGACTTTC	CASHTSGANVLTF	-	TRBJ2-6	TRBV6-5	-
TGTGCCAGCACATCCGGCGTATCTAGCTATGGCTACACCTTC	CASTSGVSSYGYTF	-	TRBJ1-2	TRBV28	medium-sized
TGTGCCAGCAGCTTACGACAGGGCCTCCACACCTTC	CASSLRQGLHTF	TRBD1	TRBJ1-2	TRBV7-9	once
TGTGCCAGCTACAAATCCGGGACAGGGATGGTCGGGGAGCTGTTTTTT	CASYKSGTGMVGELFF	TRBD1	TRBJ2-2	TRBV18	-
TGTGCCACCGGGACAGGTCGCGAGCAGTACTTC	CATGTGREQYF	TRBD1	TRBJ2-7	TRBV6-5	-
TGTGCCAGTAGTATCGGGGGGCGGATCACCGGGGAGCTGTTTTTT	CASSIGGRITGELFF	-	TRBJ2-2	TRBV19	-
TGTGCCAGCAGTAACCGACAGCCAAGCTCCTACAATGAGCAGTTCTTC	CASSNRQPSSYNEQFF	-	TRBJ2-1	TRBV6-2/TRBV6-3	-
TGTGCCACCAGCTTATTAGGGGCAGGGGGCGACTATGGCTACACCTTC	CATSLLGAGGDYGYTF	TRBD1	TRBJ1-2	TRBV15	-
TGTGCCAGCAGCTTTAACCTAGCGGGAGGTAACTACAATGAGCAGTTCTTC	CASSFNLAGGNYNEQFF	TRBD2	TRBJ2-1	TRBV5-4	-
TGCGCCAGCAGCCAAGGAGGGTTCTCGTTGGTAAATGAAAAACTGTTTTTT	CASSQGGFSLVNEKLFF	-	TRBJ1-4	TRBV4-3	-
TGCAGCGTTCAAGCGGGGGGGCGCGATGAGCAGTACTTC	CSVQAGGRDEQYF	TRBD2	TRBJ2-7	TRBV29-1	-
TGCGCCAGCCGAACGGGGAGGGGCTATGGCTACACCTTC	CASRTGRGYGYTF	-	TRBJ1-2	TRBV23-1	-
TGTGCCAGCAGCTCCCCAGATCCGGGACAGCCAGAGACCCAGTACTTC	CASSSPDPGQPETQYF	TRBD1	TRBJ2-5	TRBV7-9	-
TGTGCCAGCAGTCGAACAGGGAAGTATGGCTACACCTTC	CASSRTGKYGYTF	-	TRBJ1-2	TRBV27	-
TGTGCCAGCAGCTTGGATGGCCGCAGCGGAGTGTACAATGAGCAGTTCTTC	CASSLDGRSGVYNEQFF	-	TRBJ2-1	TRBV11-3	-
TGTGCCAGCAGTTCGGACAGGTTGATGAACACTGAAGCTTTCTTT	CASSSDRLMNTEAFF	TRBD1	TRBJ1-1	TRBV28	-
TGTGCCAGCAGTTACCCTGACTTCTCCTACGAGCAGTACTTC	CASSYPDFSYEQYF	-	TRBJ2-7	TRBV6-2/TRBV6-3	-
TGCAGCGTTGAGAGGGGACTGGCTGGCTACACCTTC	CSVERGLAGYTF	-	TRBJ1-2	TRBV29-1	-
TGTGCCAGCAGCCCGGTAGGGGGTAGCACAGATACGCAGTATTTT	CASSPVGGSTDTQYF	-	TRBJ2-3	TRBV7-6	-
TGTGCCAGCAGACCGTTCGGGCAAGAGACCCAGTACTTC	CASRPFGQETQYF	-	TRBJ2-5	TRBV7-8	-
TGTGCCAGCAGTCCCTGGACAGCCTACGAGCAGTACTTC	CASSPWTAYEQYF	-	TRBJ2-7	TRBV27	once
TGTGCCAGCAGCATTCGGACAGCAACAGATACGCAGTATTTT	CASSIRTATDTQYF	-	TRBJ2-3	TRBV7-2	once
TGTGCCAGTAGTATTGGAGGGGGCAACAATTCACCCCTCCACTTT	CASSIGGGNNSPLHF	TRBD1	TRBJ1-6	TRBV19	-
TGTGCCAGCAGACGAGTATGGAACACTGAAGCTTTCTTT	CASRRVWNTEAFF	-	TRBJ1-1	TRBV27	-
TGTGCCATCAGTGGGGCTAGCGGCTCCTACGAGCAGTACTTC	CAISGASGSYEQYF	TRBD2	TRBJ2-7	TRBV10-3	-
TGTGCCAGCAGCTACTATAAGGGACAGAGCACAGATACGCAGTATTTT	CASSYYKGQSTDTQYF	TRBD1	TRBJ2-3	TRBV7-9	-
TGTGCCAGCGAAACGGGACATAAGGTCGCTGAAGCTTTCTTT	CASETGHKVAEAFF	-	TRBJ1-1	TRBV19	-
TGTGCCAGCAGCCACCCACGAGATTTGGGAAACACCATATATTTT	CASSHPRDLGNTIYF	-	TRBJ1-3	TRBV3-1/TRBV3-2	-
TGTGCCAGCAGTGAGGAGGGGCCCAGGACTGAAGCTTTCTTT	CASSEEGPRTEAFF	-	TRBJ1-1	TRBV6-1	-
TGCGCCAGCAGCCGAGGACAGGGGGTCTATGGCTACACCTTC	CASSRGQGVYGYTF	TRBD1	TRBJ1-2	TRBV4-3	-
TGTGCCAGCAGTTCCGGTTGGGGCCGTAAGGACTATGGCTACACCTTC	CASSSGWGRKDYGYTF	-	TRBJ1-2	TRBV28	-
TGTGCCAGCAGCCCTACAGGGGTTGGGGCCAACGTCCTGACTTTC	CASSPTGVGANVLTF	TRBD1	TRBJ2-6	TRBV7-3	once
TGTGCCAGCAGTTATCTGAAGGGCAGGGATCAGCCCCAGCATTTT	CASSYLKGRDQPQHF	-	TRBJ1-5	TRBV27	-
TGTGCCAGCAGCTCAGGGTTTTTGGAGACCCAGTACTTC	CASSSGFLETQYF	-	TRBJ2-5	TRBV3-1/TRBV3-2	-
TGTGCCAGCAGTGAGGAGCGGACTGAAGCTTTCTTT	CASSEERTEAFF	-	TRBJ1-1	TRBV28	-
TGTGGCCCACCGGGGGGACAAGAGACCCAGTACTTC	CGPPGGQETQYF	TRBD2	TRBJ2-5	TRBV6-4	-
TGTGCCAGCAGTTACTCGGCTAGCTCGGTCTACAATGAGCAGTTCTTC	CASSYSASSVYNEQFF	-	TRBJ2-1	TRBV6-2/TRBV6-3	once
TGTGCCAGTACCCCGGACAGGGGAAATCAGCCCCAGCATTTT	CASTPDRGNQPQHF	TRBD1	TRBJ1-5	TRBV19	-
TGTGCCAGCAGTGCCGGGACAGTCCAAGAGACCCAGTACTTC	CASSAGTVQETQYF	TRBD1	TRBJ2-5	TRBV28	-
TGTGCCAGCAGTCGGAGCAGGGGGGAGAGCACCGGGGAGCTGTTTTTT	CASSRSRGESTGELFF	-	TRBJ2-2	TRBV6-6	-
TGTGCCAGCAGCTTAGGTTGGCAGGGTAATGAAAAACTGTTTTTT	CASSLGWQGNEKLFF	-	TRBJ1-4	TRBV7-9	once
TGTGCCAGCAGCAGCGGGGGTTTCACAGATACGCAGTATTTT	CASSSGGFTDTQYF	TRBD2	TRBJ2-3	TRBV27	-
TGTGCCAGCAGCTCCTGGGACGGAGGGAATTCACCCCTCCACTTT	CASSSWDGGNSPLHF	-	TRBJ1-6	TRBV7-2	few